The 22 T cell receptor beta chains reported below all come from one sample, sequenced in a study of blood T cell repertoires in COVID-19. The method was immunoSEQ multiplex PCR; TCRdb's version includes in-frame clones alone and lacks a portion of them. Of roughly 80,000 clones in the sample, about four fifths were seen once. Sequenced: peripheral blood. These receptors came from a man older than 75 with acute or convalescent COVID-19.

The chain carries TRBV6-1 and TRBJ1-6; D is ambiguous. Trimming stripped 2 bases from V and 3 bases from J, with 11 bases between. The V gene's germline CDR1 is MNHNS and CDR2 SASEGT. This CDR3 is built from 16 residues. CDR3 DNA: TGTGCCAGCAGTGAAAGAGGGAAACTCTATAATTCACCCCTCCACTTT. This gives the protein CASSERGKLYNSPLHF.

The chain's CDR3 is CASSLYRRPSSTDTQYF. CDR3 sequence (DNA): TGTGCCAGCAGCTTATATCGCAGGCCCTCTAGCACAGATACGCAGTATTTT. The genes are TRBV7-8 and TRBJ2-3; no definite D call. The CDR3 totals 17 residues. The germline gives CDR1 SGHVS, CDR2 FQNEAQ. V was pared by 2 bases and J by 0 bases, with 15 bases between.

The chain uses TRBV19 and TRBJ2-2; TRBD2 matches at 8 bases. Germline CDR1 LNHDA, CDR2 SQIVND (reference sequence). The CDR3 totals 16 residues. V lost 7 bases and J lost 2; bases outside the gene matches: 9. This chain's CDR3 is CASTPSGRGNTGELFF. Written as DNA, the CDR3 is TGTGCCAGTACTCCGTCCGGGAGGGGTAACACCGGGGAGCTGTTTTTT.

In DNA, the CDR3 is TGCGCCAGCAGCCAAGGGTACAGCTCTGGGGCCAACGTCCTGACTTTC. Its protein is CASSQGYSSGANVLTF. The chain is built from TRBV4-3 and TRBJ2-6; D uncertain. The CDR3 consists of 16 residues. V lost 1 base, J lost 0 bases, and 7 bases lay in between. In germline, CDR1 is LGHNA, CDR2 YSLEER.

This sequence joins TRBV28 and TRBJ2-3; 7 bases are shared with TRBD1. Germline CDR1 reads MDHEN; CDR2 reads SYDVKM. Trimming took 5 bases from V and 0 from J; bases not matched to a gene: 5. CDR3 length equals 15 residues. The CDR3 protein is CASSPNRGSTDTQYF. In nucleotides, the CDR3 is TGTGCCAGCAGTCCGAACAGGGGCAGCACAGATACGCAGTATTTT.

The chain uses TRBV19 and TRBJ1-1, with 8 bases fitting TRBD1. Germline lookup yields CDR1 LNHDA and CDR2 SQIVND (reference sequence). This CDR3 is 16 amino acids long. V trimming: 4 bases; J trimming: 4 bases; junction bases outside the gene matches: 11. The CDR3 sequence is CASSTPDRGWGTEAFF. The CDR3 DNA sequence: TGTGCCAGTAGTACTCCTGACAGGGGATGGGGCACTGAAGCTTTCTTT.

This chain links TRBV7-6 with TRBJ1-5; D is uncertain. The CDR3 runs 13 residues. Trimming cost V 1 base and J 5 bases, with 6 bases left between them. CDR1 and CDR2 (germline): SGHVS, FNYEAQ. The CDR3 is CASSLGADQPQHF. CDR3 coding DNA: TGTGCCAGCAGCTTAGGGGCCGATCAGCCCCAGCATTTT.

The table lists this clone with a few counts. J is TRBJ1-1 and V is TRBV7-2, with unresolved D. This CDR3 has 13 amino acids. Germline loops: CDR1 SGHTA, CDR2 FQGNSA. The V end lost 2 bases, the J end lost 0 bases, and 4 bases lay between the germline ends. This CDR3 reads CASSLQLNTEAFF. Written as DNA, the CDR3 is TGTGCCAGCAGCTTACAATTGAACACTGAAGCTTTCTTT. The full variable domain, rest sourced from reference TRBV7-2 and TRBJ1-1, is GAGVSQSPSNKVTEKGKDVELRCDPISGHTALYWYRQSLGQGLEFLIYFQGNSAPDKSGLPSDRFSAERTGGSVSTLTIQRTQQEDSAVYLCASSLQLNTEAFFGQGTRLTVV.

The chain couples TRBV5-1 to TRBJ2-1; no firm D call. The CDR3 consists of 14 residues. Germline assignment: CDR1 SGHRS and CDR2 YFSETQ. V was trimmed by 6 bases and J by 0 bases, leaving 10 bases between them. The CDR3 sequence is CASTSQVSYNEQFF. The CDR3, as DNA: TGCGCCAGCACCTCCCAGGTCTCCTACAATGAGCAGTTCTTC.

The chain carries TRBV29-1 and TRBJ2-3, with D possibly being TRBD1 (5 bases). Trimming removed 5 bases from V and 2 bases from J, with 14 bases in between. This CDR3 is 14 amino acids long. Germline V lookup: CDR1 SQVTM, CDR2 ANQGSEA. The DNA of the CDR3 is TGCAGCGTTCTCAGGGCAATCCACACAGATACGCAGTATTTT. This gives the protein CSVLRAIHTDTQYF.

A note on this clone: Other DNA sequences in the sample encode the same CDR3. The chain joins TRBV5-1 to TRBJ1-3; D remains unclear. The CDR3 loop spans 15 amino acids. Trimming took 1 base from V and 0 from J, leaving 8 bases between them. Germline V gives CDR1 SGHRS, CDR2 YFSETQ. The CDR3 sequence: CASSLSQNSGNTIYF. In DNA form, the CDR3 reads TGCGCCAGCAGCTTGTCTCAGAACTCTGGAAACACCATATATTTT.

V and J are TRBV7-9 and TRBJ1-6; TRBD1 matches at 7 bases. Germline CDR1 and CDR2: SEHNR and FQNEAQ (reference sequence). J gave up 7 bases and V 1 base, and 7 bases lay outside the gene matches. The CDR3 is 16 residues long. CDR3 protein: CASSLGGDRANSPLHF. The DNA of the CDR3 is TGTGCCAGCAGCTTAGGAGGGGACAGAGCAAATTCACCCCTCCACTTT.

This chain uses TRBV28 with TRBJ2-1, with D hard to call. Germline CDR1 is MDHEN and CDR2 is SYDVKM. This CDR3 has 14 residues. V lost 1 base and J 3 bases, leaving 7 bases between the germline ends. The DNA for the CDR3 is TGTGCCAGCAGTTTATTTCGAGTCTACAATGAGCAGTTCTTC. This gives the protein CASSLFRVYNEQFF. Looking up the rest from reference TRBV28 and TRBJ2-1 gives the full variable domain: DVKVTQSSRYLVKRTGEKVFLECVQDMDHENMFWYRQDPGLGLRLIYFSYDVKMKEKGDIPEGYSVSREKKERFSLILESASTNQTSMYLCASSLFRVYNEQFFGPGTRLTVL.

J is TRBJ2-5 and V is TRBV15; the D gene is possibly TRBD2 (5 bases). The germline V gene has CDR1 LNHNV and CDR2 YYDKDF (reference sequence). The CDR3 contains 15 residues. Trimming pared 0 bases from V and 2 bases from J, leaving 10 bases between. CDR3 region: CATSRDLGGQETQYF. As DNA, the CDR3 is TGTGCCACCAGCAGAGATCTGGGCGGGCAAGAGACCCAGTACTTC.

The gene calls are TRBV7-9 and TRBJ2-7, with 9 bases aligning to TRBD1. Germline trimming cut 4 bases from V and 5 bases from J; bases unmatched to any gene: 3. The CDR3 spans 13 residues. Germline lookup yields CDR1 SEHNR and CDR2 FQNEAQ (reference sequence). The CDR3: CASSSGQGNEQYF. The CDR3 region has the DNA TGTGCCAGCAGCTCGGGACAGGGAAACGAGCAGTACTTC.

The CDR3 sequence is CASSQESVNTEAFF. The CDR3 DNA is TGCGCCAGCAGCCAAGAATCCGTGAACACTGAAGCTTTCTTT. The gene calls are TRBV4-3 and TRBJ1-1; no clear D. Deletions cut 0 bases from V and 0 bases from J, with 5 bases between. This CDR3 region has 14 residues. Germline lookup yields CDR1 LGHNA and CDR2 YSLEER.

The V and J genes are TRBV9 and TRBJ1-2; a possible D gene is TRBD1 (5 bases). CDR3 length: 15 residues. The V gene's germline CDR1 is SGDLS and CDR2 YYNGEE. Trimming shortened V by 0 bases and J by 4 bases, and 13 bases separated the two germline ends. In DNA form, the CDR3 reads TGTGCCAGCAGCGTAGACGGGGGACGGGGCTATGGCTACACCTTC. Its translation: CASSVDGGRGYGYTF.

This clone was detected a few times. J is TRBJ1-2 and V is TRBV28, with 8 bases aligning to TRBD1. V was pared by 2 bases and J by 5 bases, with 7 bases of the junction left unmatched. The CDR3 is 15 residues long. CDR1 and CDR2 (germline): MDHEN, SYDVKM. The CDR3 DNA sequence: TGTGCCAGCAGTTTAGGCAGGGGGCAGGGTTATGGCTACACCTTC. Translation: CASSLGRGQGYGYTF.

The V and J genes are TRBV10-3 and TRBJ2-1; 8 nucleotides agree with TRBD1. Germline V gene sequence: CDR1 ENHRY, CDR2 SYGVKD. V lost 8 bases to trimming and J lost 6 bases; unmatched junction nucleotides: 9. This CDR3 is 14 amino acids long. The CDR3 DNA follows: TGTGCCATCTCTCGGGGGACAGGAACCAATGAGCAGTTCTTC. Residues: CAISRGTGTNEQFF.

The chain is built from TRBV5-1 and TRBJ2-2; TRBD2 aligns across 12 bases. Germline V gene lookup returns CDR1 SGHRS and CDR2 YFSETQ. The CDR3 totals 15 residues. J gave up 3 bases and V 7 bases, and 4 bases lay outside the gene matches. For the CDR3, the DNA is TGCGCCAGCTGCCCTAGCGGGAGGGACACCGGGGAGCTGTTTTTT. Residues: CASCPSGRDTGELFF.

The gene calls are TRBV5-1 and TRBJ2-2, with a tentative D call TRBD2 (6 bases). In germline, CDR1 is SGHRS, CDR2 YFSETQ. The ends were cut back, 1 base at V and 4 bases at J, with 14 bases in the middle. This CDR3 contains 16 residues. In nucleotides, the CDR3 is TGCGCCAGCAGCTTGATAACGGGGAGGCCCACCGGGGAGCTGTTTTTT. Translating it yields CASSLITGRPTGELFF.

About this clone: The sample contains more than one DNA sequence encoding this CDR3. CDR3 sequence reads: CATSRDSYGYTF. The CDR3 nucleotides are TGTGCCACCAGCAGAGATAGCTATGGCTACACCTTC. The chain is built from TRBV15 and TRBJ1-2; no definite D call. CDR3 size: 12 residues. Per germline, CDR1 LNHNV and CDR2 YYDKDF (reference sequence). Trimming stripped 0 bases from V and 4 bases from J, with 3 bases between. Together with reference TRBV15 and TRBJ1-2, the CDR3 gives the full variable domain: DAMVIQNPRYQVTQFGKPVTLSCSQTLNHNVMYWYQQKSSQAPKLLFHYYDKDFNNEADTPDNFQSRRPNTSFCFLDIRSPGLGDTAMYLCATSRDSYGYTFGSGTRLTVV.